This is a list of T cell receptor beta chains from one sample in a study of HIV-infected patients and healthy controls. TCRdb passed the 5' RACE reads through MiXCR, listing each CDR3 protein once. The sample shows about 18,000 distinct CDR3 sequences, around a fifth of them seen only once. The sample taken for sequencing was CD8+ T cells from blood. The receptors were sampled from a human donor in good health. Each CDR3 is given with its conserved first and last residue. D genes are given only for firm matches. Clone size is stated in some rows and not others, as once, few, many or a class when expanded.

d_gene	abundance	v_gene	j_gene	CDR3aa	CDR3nt
TRBD1	many	TRBV2	TRBJ1-4	CASSDTDRSGATNEKLFF	TGTGCCAGCAGCGATACGGACAGGAGTGGAGCAACTAATGAAAAACTGTTTTTT
.	many	TRBV6-1	TRBJ2-1	CASSSYFSGGNEQFF	TGTGCCAGCAGCAGTTATTTCTCAGGGGGGAATGAGCAGTTCTTC
.	few	TRBV28	TRBJ2-5	CASSFSGTATQETQYF	TGTGCCAGCAGTTTCTCGGGCACCGCTACACAAGAGACCCAGTACTTC
.	.	TRBV4-3	TRBJ1-1	CASSSDTSNTEAFF	TGCGCCAGCAGCTCGGACACGTCGAACACTGAAGCTTTCTTT
TRBD2	many	TRBV20-1	TRBJ2-3	CSARVGGLAGGPQDTQYF	TGCAGTGCTAGAGTAGGAGGATTAGCGGGGGGGCCTCAAGATACGCAGTATTTT
TRBD1	.	TRBV7-9	TRBJ2-1	CASKAGGPNEQFF	TGTGCCAGCAAAGCAGGGGGACCCAATGAGCAGTTCTTC
.	once	TRBV7-9	TRBJ2-3	CASSLGQVTDTQYF	TGTGCCAGCAGCTTAGGTCAGGTCACAGATACGCAGTATTTT
.	.	TRBV30	TRBJ2-3	CTWSTASSTDTQYF	TGTACCTGGAGTACAGCTAGCAGCACAGATACGCAGTATTTT
TRBD2	.	TRBV11-2	TRBJ2-5	CASSMTSHQETQYF	TGTGCCAGCAGCATGACTAGCCACCAAGAGACCCAGTACTTC
TRBD2	.	TRBV11-3	TRBJ2-7	CASSLATSGSYEQYF	TGTGCCAGCAGCTTAGCCACTAGCGGGTCCTACGAGCAGTACTTC
TRBD1	medium-sized	TRBV11-2	TRBJ2-4	CASSSGQYLAKNIQYF	TGTGCCAGCAGCTCGGGACAGTATCTAGCCAAAAACATTCAGTACTTC
.	many	TRBV4-1	TRBJ2-2	CASSQGLRATGELFF	TGCGCCAGCAGCCAAGGTCTCAGGGCAACCGGGGAGCTGTTTTTT
.	once	TRBV7-9	TRBJ1-1	CASSWGNTEAFF	TGTGCCAGCAGTTGGGGAAACACTGAAGCTTTCTTT
.	few	TRBV5-1	TRBJ1-1	CASSRPGPSNTEAFF	TGCGCCAGCAGCAGACCGGGACCGTCGAACACTGAAGCTTTCTTT
TRBD2	many	TRBV10-3	TRBJ2-3	CAISEEPGLTFSTDTQYF	TGTGCCATCAGTGAGGAACCGGGACTAACTTTCAGCACAGATACGCAGTATTTT
.	.	TRBV13	TRBJ2-1	CASSLDGGGQGEQFF	TGTGCCAGCAGCTTAGATGGCGGAGGTCAAGGTGAGCAGTTCTTC
TRBD1	many	TRBV7-3	TRBJ2-1	CASSPNTGGLNEQFF	TGTGCCAGCAGCCCCAACACAGGGGGCCTCAATGAGCAGTTCTTC
.	.	TRBV29-1	TRBJ2-5	CSVEEETQYF	TGCAGCGTTGAGGAAGAGACCCAGTACTTC
.	few	TRBV10-2	TRBJ2-7	CASSESRVPYEQYF	TGCGCCAGCAGTGAGTCACGGGTTCCATACGAGCAGTACTTC
TRBD2	many	TRBV7-2	TRBJ2-1	CASSTTSGGQVEQFF	TGTGCCAGCAGCACTACTAGCGGGGGTCAGGTTGAGCAGTTCTTC
.	.	TRBV5-5	TRBJ1-5	CASSLYSNQPQHF	TGTGCCAGCAGCCTGTATAGCAATCAGCCCCAGCATTTT
.	few	TRBV19	TRBJ2-7	CASSTGDEQYF	TGTGCCAGTAGTACCGGGGACGAGCAGTACTTC
.	.	TRBV12-3/TRBV12-4	TRBJ1-1	CASSLHEAFF	TGTGCCAGCAGTTTACATGAAGCTTTCTTT
.	many	TRBV20-1	TRBJ1-1	CSARDNGNTEAFF	TGCAGTGCTAGAGACAACGGGAACACTGAAGCTTTCTTT
TRBD1	.	TRBV4-1	TRBJ1-5	CASSLDRGNQPQHF	TGCGCCAGCAGCCTTGACAGGGGGAATCAGCCCCAGCATTTT
.	.	TRBV4-2	TRBJ2-1	CAGGGGGHNEQFF	TGTGCCGGGGGGGGCGGAGGCCACAATGAGCAGTTCTTC
.	.	TRBV25-1	TRBJ1-2	CASAHPQGWGYTF	TGTGCCAGCGCCCACCCCCAGGGCTGGGGCTACACCTTC
.	many	TRBV7-9	TRBJ2-3	CASSFGEGTDTQYF	TGTGCCAGCAGCTTCGGAGAGGGCACAGATACGCAGTATTTT
.	.	TRBV4-1	TRBJ2-7	CASSQTGPPPYEQYF	TGCGCCAGCAGCCAAACGGGACCCCCCCCCTACGAGCAGTACTTC
.	.	TRBV12-3/TRBV12-4	TRBJ2-1	CASRGRSGDNEQFF	TGTGCCAGCAGAGGCCGTTCTGGAGACAATGAGCAGTTCTTC
TRBD1	many	TRBV2	TRBJ1-5	CASSGTGGNQPQHF	TGTGCCAGCAGCGGGACAGGGGGCAATCAGCCCCAGCATTTT
.	few	TRBV7-9	TRBJ1-1	CASSLNPGPLEAFF	TGTGCCAGCAGCTTAAACCCGGGGCCTCTTGAAGCTTTCTTT
TRBD1	.	TRBV9	TRBJ1-5	CASSTTGAHQPQHF	TGTGCCAGCAGCACCACAGGGGCTCATCAGCCCCAGCATTTT
.	.	TRBV30	TRBJ1-1	CAWTPGGEGMNTEAFF	TGTGCCTGGACCCCTGGGGGCGAAGGGATGAACACTGAAGCTTTCTTT
TRBD1	.	TRBV5-1	TRBJ2-7	CASIGQGHEQYF	TGCGCCAGCATTGGACAGGGCCACGAGCAGTACTTC
.	.	TRBV3-1	TRBJ1-4	CASMTRGEGEPTNEKLFF	TGTGCCAGCATGACACGGGGAGAGGGTGAACCAACTAATGAAAAACTGTTTTTT
TRBD1	few	TRBV24-1	TRBJ1-1	CATSDGTAGEATEAFF	TGTGCCACCAGTGACGGGACAGCCGGGGAGGCTACTGAAGCTTTCTTT
.	few	TRBV15	TRBJ1-1	CATSVDRTEAFF	TGTGCCACCAGCGTCGACAGAACTGAAGCTTTCTTT
TRBD1	once	TRBV19	TRBJ1-2	CASTPTGSEGYTF	TGTGCCAGTACCCCGACAGGGAGTGAGGGCTACACCTTC
.	few	TRBV27	TRBJ1-1	CASSLGGYGEAFF	TGTGCCAGCAGTTTAGGGGGGTACGGAGAAGCTTTCTTT
.	many	TRBV7-8	TRBJ2-5	CASSPRLQETQYF	TGTGCCAGCAGCCCGAGGTTACAAGAGACCCAGTACTTC
.	few	TRBV20-1	TRBJ1-5	CSARDEGRNQPQHF	TGCAGTGCTAGAGATGAAGGGAGAAATCAGCCCCAGCATTTT
.	.	TRBV20-1	TRBJ1-5	CSARDLTGSNQPQHF	TGCAGTGCTAGAGATCTAACAGGGAGCAATCAGCCCCAGCATTTT